The 14 T cell receptor beta chains in this list originate from one sample, sequenced in a study of neoadjuvant anti-PD-1 for oral cavity cancer. Data came from immunoSEQ multiplex PCR; TCRdb stores just in-frame clones and leaves some out. Of some 11,000 clones in the sample, less than 70% were seen once. The sample in question was tumor tissue, obtained before nivolumab (anti-PD-1) treatment. These receptors were collected from a person aged 35-80 years with oral cavity squamous cell carcinoma. The donor label of this sample is uncertain.

This chain uses TRBV9 with TRBJ1-1; D call uncertain. Between the trimmed V and J ends, which lost 1 base and 0 bases, there was a span of 10 bases. Germline CDR1 is SGDLS and CDR2 is YYNGEE. The CDR3 runs to 15 residues. The CDR3 DNA follows: TGTGCCAGCAGCGTATCACCAGACATGAACACTGAAGCTTTCTTT. Translating it yields CASSVSPDMNTEAFF. Supplemented by reference TRBV9 and TRBJ1-1, the full variable domain reads DSGVTQTPKHLITATGQRVTLRCSPRSGDLSVYWYQQSLDQGLQFLIQYYNGEERAKGNILERFSAQQFPDLHSELNLSSLELGDSALYFCASSVSPDMNTEAFFGQGTRLTVV.

The chain has TRBV5-6 and TRBJ2-5; D call uncertain. From germline, CDR1 is SGHDT and CDR2 YYEEEE. V lost 1 base and J 1 base, leaving 5 bases between the germline ends. This CDR3 has 13 residues. The CDR3 region has the DNA TGTGCCAGCAGCTTGCCCATCCAAGAGACCCAGTACTTC. Its protein product is CASSLPIQETQYF.

This clone turned up a few times. The V gene is TRBV21-1, the J gene TRBJ1-1. TRBV21-1 is designated a pseudogene. This CDR3 contains 15 residues. CDR3 sequence: CASSIRRTIRSEAFF. The CDR3 DNA sequence: TGTGCCAGCAGCATTCGACGGACCATTAGGAGTGAAGCTTTCTTT.

The chain couples TRBV10-3 to TRBJ1-2; TRBD1 matches 8 bases. With V trimmed by 6 bases and J by 1 base, 10 bases remained unmatched. CDR1 and CDR2 from the germline V gene are ENHRY and SYGVKD. The CDR3 is made up of 16 amino acids. The DNA of the CDR3 is TGTGCCATCAGCGGGGACAGGCGAACGGGTAACTATGGCTACACCTTC. Protein sequence: CAISGDRRTGNYGYTF.

The chain joins TRBV10-3 to TRBJ2-5; TRBD2 matches 7 bases. This CDR3 region has 15 residues. The ends lost 0 bases at V and 2 bases at J; junction bases unmatched: 3. The germline CDR1 and CDR2 sequences are ENHRY and SYGVKD. CDR3 sequence: CAISESRGRQETQYF. The CDR3 DNA sequence: TGTGCCATCAGTGAGTCGCGCGGGAGACAAGAGACCCAGTACTTC.

This clone was seen once. The rearrangement uses TRBV4-1 and TRBJ2-1, with 10 bases aligning to TRBD2. The V segment lost 1 base and the J segment 1 base; nucleotides outside the gene matches: 10. In germline, CDR1 is MGHRA, CDR2 YSYEKL. This CDR3 has 19 amino acids. The CDR3 region is CASSQVASGSEISYNEQFF. CDR3 nucleotide sequence: TGCGCCAGCAGCCAAGTGGCTAGCGGGAGCGAAATTTCCTACAATGAGCAGTTCTTC.

The chain joins TRBV9 to TRBJ2-5; 9 nucleotides agree with TRBD2. J lost 0 bases, V lost 6 bases, and 12 bases had no gene match. CDR1 and CDR2 (germline): SGDLS, YYNGEE. The CDR3 runs to 17 residues. CDR3 nucleotides: TGTGCCAGCACGGGCGGCCCCAGCGGGGGGTACCAAGAGACCCAGTACTTC. Translated, it gives CASTGGPSGGYQETQYF.

The chain uses TRBV2 and TRBJ1-1; D gene uncertain. The V gene's germline CDR1 is SNHLY and CDR2 FYNNEI. Trimming removed 4 bases at V and 4 bases at J, with 10 bases between. The CDR3 runs 13 residues. The DNA for the CDR3 is TGTGCCAGCAGTGCCCTGGACGGCACTGAAGCTTTCTTT. Amino acid sequence: CASSALDGTEAFF.

The rearrangement uses TRBV6-1 and TRBJ1-5; D call uncertain. The CDR3 has 15 residues. V was shortened by 8 bases and J by 4 bases, with 18 bases between the two germline ends. From germline, CDR1 is MNHNS and CDR2 SASEGT. The CDR3 nucleotides are TGTGCCAGCTTCGGCGACGTCAGTAGGAATCAGCCCCAGCATTTT. It specifies CASFGDVSRNQPQHF.

This chain connects TRBV6-1 to TRBJ2-2; D might be TRBD1 (6 bases). The CDR3 is made up of 12 amino acids. Trimming removed 6 bases at V and 5 bases at J, with 7 bases between. Looked up from germline, CDR1 is MNHNS and CDR2 is SASEGT. CDR3 sequence reads: CASRTGTGELFF. The CDR3 DNA reads TGTGCCAGCAGGACAGGTACCGGGGAGCTGTTTTTT.

The CDR3 reads CASSQVRSGNTIYF. CDR3 nucleotide sequence: TGTGCCAGCAGCCAAGTCCGATCTGGAAACACCATATATTTT. The genes are TRBV14 and TRBJ1-3, with unresolved D. The V and J ends lost 1 base and 1 base respectively, with 5 bases between them. Per the germline V gene, CDR1 is SGHDN and CDR2 is FVKESK. CDR3 length: 14 amino acids. The variable domain in full, completed from reference TRBV14 and TRBJ1-3, reads EAGVTQFPSHSVIEKGQTVTLRCDPISGHDNLYWYRRVMGKEIKFLLHFVKESKQDESGMPNNRFLAERTGGTYSTLKVQPAELEDSGVYFCASSQVRSGNTIYFGEGSWLTVV.

Only one count was recorded for this clone. This rearrangement joins TRBV28 to TRBJ1-3; the D gene is possibly TRBD1 (5 bases). V dropped 1 base and J dropped 4 bases, with 11 bases sitting between them. Germline V lookup: CDR1 MDHEN, CDR2 SYDVKM. The CDR3 sequence is 15 residues long. CDR3 DNA sequence: TGTGCCAGCAGTTTATTGATCCGGGACGGAAACACCATATATTTT. It translates to CASSLLIRDGNTIYF.

The chain couples TRBV19 to TRBJ2-7; 9 positions agree with TRBD1. Trimming cost V 5 bases and J 9 bases; bases outside gene matches: 11. The length of the CDR3 is 14 residues. Germline CDR1 is LNHDA and CDR2 is SQIVND (reference sequence). DNA for the CDR3: TGTGCCAGTAGTGCTGGACAGGGGTCGGTGGGGCAGTACTTC. Translating gives CASSAGQGSVGQYF.

The V and J genes are TRBV7-8 and TRBJ2-2, with 9 bases matching TRBD2. CDR3 size: 14 residues. Per germline, CDR1 SGHVS and CDR2 FQNEAQ. V dropped 4 bases and J dropped 8; count of bases not matched to a gene: 5. The CDR3: CASSSQRGVGELFF. In DNA form, the CDR3 reads TGTGCCAGCAGCTCCCAGCGGGGGGTTGGGGAGCTGTTTTTT.